This entry features one TCR beta chain sequence. Germline and junction disagree at one end, which may indicate a read error. This entry belongs to a study of regulatory T cells in long-lasting Graves disease. Arm-PCR with iRepertoire HTBI primers amplified the CDR3 regions for these TCR beta libraries. In the study's own analysis: Samples revealed under 65 TRBV and roughly 15 TRBJ segments. TCRdb redid the calling of the multiplex PCR reads with MiXCR, one entry per CDR3 protein. For this entry, the V and J calls and clone size follow TCRdb and not the study's own pipeline. This sample has 350,000 to 550,000 distinct CDR3 sequences, with 15% to 20% found just once. Per germline, CDR1 LGHNA and CDR2 YNFKEQ. CDR3 length: 15 residues. As for time point: newly diagnosed GD, antithyroid drugs for less than 3 months. The authors made the TCR library using RNA they extracted from PBMCs. An endocrinology unit in Xi'an, China, supplied the patients.

In addition, the sample was reused for a study of T cells in Graves' hyperthyroidism and ophthalmopathy. That investigation notes: Blood samples included most of the expanded thyroid clonotypes exceeding 0.001.

Specimen: peripheral blood mononuclear cells (PBMCs), collected at new diagnosis, from a patient treated with antithyroid drugs. This TCR was recovered from a young woman with Graves disease. The chain has TRBV4-2 and TRBJ2-7; either TRBD1 or TRBD2 may supply D (5 bases each). CDR3 nucleotides: TGTGCCAGCAGCTGGATACTAGAGGGGTCCTCCGAGCAGTACTTC. Protein sequence: CASSWILEGSSEQYF.